This paragraph covers one TCR beta chain sequence. Antigen: not known. The sample originates from a study of blood T cells in healthy people across ages. Findings and caveats of the study: Diversity figures derived from one million T cells were judged to underestimate the true value. The unsorted PBMCs prevented any conclusive comparison of naive versus antigen-experienced cells.

Staff drew around 10 milliliters of peripheral blood from each donor. Through a sample-barcoded 5' primer and a J-beta primer mix, a second PCR was run for roughly 6 to 11 cycles. Each cDNA molecule was tagged by a template-switch adaptor with 12 random nucleotides. TCRdb re-called the 5' RACE reads through MiXCR, storing one row per CDR3 protein. The table records more than 800,000 distinct CDR3 sequences, 45% of them present only once. V was pared by 10 bases and J by 6 bases, with 13 bases of the junction left unmatched. CDR3 size: 15 residues. The clonotype was recovered from a woman aged 55 to 70 in good health. Input material: blood. This chain links TRBV12-3 or TRBV12-4 with TRBJ2-1; 9 nucleotides line up with TRBD1. The CDR3 DNA reads as TGTGCCACCTCGCCAGTGGGACAGGGAAGCAATGAGCAGTTCTTC. Protein product: CATSPVGQGSNEQFF.